The 14 T cell receptor beta chains below come from one sample, sequenced in a study of T cell clonality in common variable immunodeficiency. Generated by immunoSEQ multiplex PCR, the TCRdb table keeps only in-frame clones and is missing some. The sample has 35,000 to 50,000 clones, none seen only once. Input material: peripheral blood mononuclear cells. The receptors were gathered from a person aged 18 to 75 in good health.

This clone occurred many times. The read finishes 3 residues shy of the CDR3 end, and the germline J gene is used to complete it. The V gene is TRBV9, the J gene TRBJ1-4; unclear D gene. CDR3 length equals 14 residues. Germline CDR1 reads SGDLS; CDR2 reads YYNGEE. Trimming left V 0 bases short and J 0 bases short, with 3 bases between. This CDR3 is CASSVGATNEKLFF. The DNA read from the CDR3 is TGTGCCAGCAGCGTAGGCGCAACTAATGAAAAA.

This clone has at least ten counts. The read is 3 residues too short to cover the CDR3 end, so that end is filled in from the germline J gene. The rearrangement uses TRBV19 and TRBJ2-5, with 7 bases aligning to TRBD2. The V and J ends lost 3 bases and 4 bases, in that order; junction bases with no gene match: 11. Germline values: CDR1 LNHDA, CDR2 SQIVND (reference sequence). This CDR3 comprises 16 residues. CDR3 loop: CASSIRRGRGGETQYF. The sequenced CDR3 bases are TGTGCCAGTAGTATTCGGCGAGGCCGCGGGGGAGAGACC.

This clone has ten or more counts. Read data end 3 residues before the CDR3 end; the end is taken from the germline J gene. The rearrangement links TRBV2 to TRBJ2-5; the match to TRBD2 covers 8 bases. This CDR3 is built from 14 residues. Germline CDR1 reads SNHLY; CDR2 reads FYNNEI. V lost 5 bases and J lost 5; bases outside the gene matches: 7. Incomplete CDR3 DNA: TGTGCCAGCAGTCTCCGCGGGGGGTACGAGACC. Amino acid sequence: CASSLRGGYET. The whole CDR3 region reads CASSLRGGYETQYF.

This clone was counted at least ten times. The DNA ends 3 residues before the CDR3 does, and the rest of the CDR3 is filled in from the germline J gene. The genes are TRBV15 and TRBJ2-5; D tentatively reads TRBD1 or TRBD2 (5 bases each). Germline V gives CDR1 LNHNV, CDR2 YYDKDF (reference sequence). This CDR3 contains 14 residues. V was clipped by 3 bases and J by 3 bases, with 11 bases between them. CDR3 sequence: CATSRRGREETQYF. The CDR3 bases that were read are TGTGCCACCAGCAGGAGGGGAAGGGAAGAGACC.

This clone was observed at least ten times. Read coverage stops 3 residues before the CDR3 terminus; the germline J gene supplies the remainder. The chain is built from TRBV5-1 and TRBJ2-7; TRBD1 agrees at 11 bases. Trimming cost V 4 bases and J 2 bases; bases outside gene matches: 2. CDR1 and CDR2 from the germline V gene are SGHRS and YFSETQ. The CDR3 has 14 amino acids. The sequenced part of the CDR3 DNA is TGCGCCAGCAGCCGGGGACAGGGGGCCTACGAG. This codes for CASSRGQGAYE. The entire CDR3 sequence reads CASSRGQGAYEQYF.

This clone showed up many times. The read is 3 residues too short to cover the CDR3 end, so that end is filled in from the germline J gene. The chain has TRBV7-2 and TRBJ1-5, with D possibly TRBD1 on 6 matching bases. V shed 1 base and J shed 7 bases, with 14 bases lying between them. Germline V lookup: CDR1 SGHTA, CDR2 FQGNSA. There are 15 residues in the CDR3. CDR3 loop: CASSLGQGQGQPQHF. The CDR3 DNA, read in part, is TGTGCCAGCAGCTTAGGGCAGGGGCAGGGACAGCCC.

This clone was picked up many times. The observed sequence ends 3 residues before the CDR3 terminus, with the missing tail filled in from the germline J gene. V usage is TRBV5-1 and J usage is TRBJ2-2; 9 bases match TRBD1. This CDR3 has 15 amino acids. Trimming at V came to 3 bases and at J to 2 bases, leaving 2 bases not matched to a gene. Germline CDR1 reads SGHRS; CDR2 reads YFSETQ. CDR3 sequence: CASSWDRVNTGELFF. The covered CDR3 bases are TGCGCCAGCAGCTGGGACAGGGTAAACACCGGGGAG.

In this sample, this clone turned up many times. The CDR3 goes on 3 residues after the read ends, and that part is filled in from the germline J gene. This chain joins TRBV28 and TRBJ1-4; TRBD1 aligns across 8 bases. V was clipped by 5 bases and J by 9 bases; unmatched bases: 11. CDR1 MDHEN and CDR2 SYDVKM come from the germline V gene. This CDR3 region has 15 residues. CDR3 DNA, as far as it was read: TGTGCCAGCAGTCAACCGGACAGGGCCTTGAAAAAA. Residues: CASSQPDRALKK. The entire CDR3 protein reads CASSQPDRALKKLFF. Full variable domain (remainder filled in from reference TRBV28 and TRBJ1-4): DVKVTQSSRYLVKRTGEKVFLECVQDMDHENMFWYRQDPGLGLRLIYFSYDVKMKEKGDIPEGYSVSREKKERFSLILESASTNQTSMYLCASSQPDRALKKLFFGSGTQLSVL.

This clone showed up many times. The read ends 3 residues early relative to the CDR3; the germline J gene fills the gap. The chain couples TRBV13 to TRBJ2-3; 10 positions match TRBD2. Trimming at V came to 1 base and at J to 4 bases, leaving 5 bases not matched to a gene. The CDR3 runs to 16 residues. From germline, CDR1 is PRHDT and CDR2 FYEKMQ (reference sequence). The CDR3 sequence is CASSLEREGWADTQYF. The DNA read from the CDR3 is TGTGCCAGCAGCTTAGAGCGGGAGGGATGGGCAGATACG.

The table lists this clone with many counts. The read terminates 3 residues ahead of where the CDR3 ends, so the germline J gene completes it. V usage is TRBV9 and J usage is TRBJ2-7; D tentatively reads TRBD1 or TRBD2 (5 bases each). Germline V gene sequence: CDR1 SGDLS, CDR2 YYNGEE. Trimming removed 4 bases from V and 1 base from J, with 15 bases in between. The CDR3 is made up of 15 amino acids. CDR3 in amino acids: CASSPDEGRSYEQYF. The CDR3 DNA, read in part, is TGTGCCAGCAGCCCCGACGAGGGGAGATCCTACGAG.

There are many counts of this clone. The read comes to an end 3 residues before the CDR3 does, leaving the germline J gene to fill in the end. This chain links TRBV11-2 with TRBJ1-1, with D unresolved. V lost 5 bases, J lost 0 bases, and 13 bases lay in between. CDR3 length equals 15 residues. Germline loops: CDR1 SGHAT, CDR2 FQNNGV. CDR3 DNA (partial): TGTGCCAGCAGCCAACAACCTGGGCTGAACACTGAA. Translation gives CASSQQPGLNTE. The CDR3 as a whole reads CASSQQPGLNTEAFF.

This clone was counted ten times or more. The read gets to within 3 residues of the CDR3 end, and the germline J gene fills in the rest. V gene TRBV9 combines with J gene TRBJ2-1; the match to TRBD2 covers 9 bases. The junction had 8 bases not matched to a gene; V was cut back by 5 bases and J by 5 bases. Per germline, CDR1 SGDLS and CDR2 YYNGEE. CDR3 size: 15 residues. The DNA read from the CDR3 is TGTGCCAGCAGAGCTAGCGGGACAGCCAACAATGAG. It codes for CASRASGTANNE. The full CDR3 is CASRASGTANNEQFF.

Ten or more counts support this clone. The read stops 3 residues short of the end of the CDR3; the missing end is completed from the germline J gene. The chain employs TRBV5-4 and TRBJ1-2; no clear D. Trimming left V 6 bases short and J 4 bases short, with 13 bases between. The CDR3 covers 13 residues. Germline-derived CDR1 and CDR2 are SGHNT and YYREEE (reference sequence). CDR3 sequence: CASTSTEIYGYTF. The part of the CDR3 DNA that was read is TGTGCCAGCACCTCCACAGAAATCTATGGC.

This clone was detected many times. The CDR3 goes on 3 residues after the read ends, and that part is filled in from the germline J gene. This chain joins TRBV9 and TRBJ2-1; no clear D. Trimming cost V 4 bases and J 8 bases, with 10 bases left between them. This CDR3 contains 12 residues. Germline-derived CDR1 and CDR2 are SGDLS and YYNGEE. The DNA read from the CDR3 is TGTGCCAGCAGCCCTGACCGGGATGAG. It translates to CASSPDRDE. The whole CDR3 protein is CASSPDRDEQFF.